The 11 T cell receptor beta chains listed next were all sequenced from one sample in a study of T-cell reconstitution after alpha-beta-depleted transplantation in children. TCRbeta library preparation incorporated unique molecular identifiers. Via MiXCR, TCRdb re-called the PCR reads, giving one row per CDR3 protein. The table lists hundreds of thousands of distinct CDR3 sequences, roughly 13% of them singletons. This sample comprised PBMCs, obtained before TCRalphabeta/CD19-depleted stem cell transplant. These TCRs come from a girl aged 2 to 9 with congenital amegakaryocytic thrombocytopenia, due to receive a stem cell transplant.

A few counts support this clonotype. The chain carries TRBV28 and TRBJ2-2; no firm D call. Germline lookup yields CDR1 MDHEN and CDR2 SYDVKM. V was cut by 6 bases and J by 5 bases, with 13 bases left in between. The CDR3 runs to 14 residues. CDR3 bases: TGTGCCAGCAGGGTTTTCATGGAAACCGGGGAGCTGTTTTTT. Residues: CASRVFMETGELFF.

The chain couples TRBV29-1 to TRBJ1-1; tentative D call: TRBD1 (6 bases). Per germline, CDR1 SQVTM and CDR2 ANQGSEA. Trimming cost V 6 bases and J 0 bases, with 14 bases left between them. CDR3 size: 14 residues. This CDR3 is CSVQGTNMNTEAFF. Written as DNA, the CDR3 is TGCAGCGTCCAGGGGACTAATATGAACACTGAAGCTTTCTTT. The whole variable domain, filled in from reference TRBV29-1 and TRBJ1-1, reads SAVISQKPSRDICQRGTSLTIQCQVDSQVTMMFWYRQQPGQSLTLIATANQGSEATYESGFVIDKFPISRPNLTFSTLTVSNMSPEDSSIYLCSVQGTNMNTEAFFGQGTRLTVV.

The V gene is TRBV15, the J gene TRBJ2-1, with D perhaps given as TRBD1 or TRBD2 (5 bases each). The germline V and J ends were trimmed by 8 bases and 8 bases, with 13 bases remaining between them. The CDR3 consists of 12 residues. Germline lookup yields CDR1 LNHNV and CDR2 YYDKDF (reference sequence). The CDR3, as DNA: TGTGCCACCGTTTCAAGGGACCATGAGCAGTTCTTC. Its protein is CATVSRDHEQFF.

A few counts support this clonotype. This chain joins TRBV20-1 and TRBJ2-1, with D possibly matching TRBD2 (6 bases). This CDR3 region has 14 residues. Trimming removed 3 bases from V and 4 bases from J, with 13 bases in between. Per the germline V gene, CDR1 is DFQATT and CDR2 is SNEGSKA (reference sequence). CDR3 protein: CSASSSGPYNEQFF. CDR3 sequence (DNA): TGCAGTGCTAGTTCCAGCGGGCCTTACAATGAGCAGTTCTTC.

The chain recombines TRBV3-1 with TRBJ2-1; tentative D call: TRBD2 (6 bases). The CDR3 length is 13 residues. Trimming stripped 3 bases from V and 8 bases from J, with 11 bases between. The germline V gene encodes CDR1 LGHDT and CDR2 YNNKEL (reference sequence). Here the CDR3 reads CASSQAGTHEQFF. CDR3 DNA: TGTGCCAGCAGCCAGGCGGGGACTCATGAGCAGTTCTTC.

The V call is TRBV12-3 or TRBV12-4, the J call TRBJ2-2; D might be TRBD1 (6 bases). Between the trimmed V and J ends, which lost 6 bases and 4 bases, there was a span of 15 bases. The CDR3 consists of 15 residues. The CDR3 reads CASSPNRVLTGELFF. CDR3 DNA sequence: TGTGCCAGCAGCCCGAACAGGGTACTCACCGGGGAGCTGTTTTTT.

This clonotype was counted a few times. The rearrangement uses TRBV5-1 and TRBJ2-7, with 12 nucleotides matching TRBD2. This CDR3 comprises 18 residues. Per the germline V gene, CDR1 is SGHRS and CDR2 is YFSETQ. V gave up 5 bases and J gave up 2 bases; unmatched junction bases: 14. CDR3 sequence reads: CASRGTSGQPILPYEQYF. Here the CDR3 DNA reads TGCGCCAGCAGGGGGACTAGCGGGCAACCAATACTTCCCTACGAGCAGTACTTC.

This clonotype has a count of ten or more. The V call is TRBV29-1, the J call TRBJ2-1; weak D call: TRBD2 (6 bases). There are 16 residues in the CDR3. Germline V gene data show CDR1 as SQVTM and CDR2 as ANQGSEA. V gave up 3 bases and J gave up 1 base, with 16 bases separating them. CDR3 sequence (DNA): TGCAGCGTTGACAGGAGGGGCAGCGCATCCTACAATGAGCAGTTCTTC. The encoded protein is CSVDRRGSASYNEQFF.

This rearrangement joins TRBV19 to TRBJ2-2; no reliable D call. Trimming removed 7 bases from V and 7 bases from J, with 13 bases in between. The V gene's germline CDR1 is LNHDA and CDR2 SQIVND (reference sequence). The CDR3 length is 13 residues. The CDR3 loop reads CASNALRNGELFF. As DNA, the CDR3 is TGTGCCAGTAACGCACTTAGGAACGGGGAGCTGTTTTTT.

As to this clonotype: This may be a read error, as it is one base from a much larger clone. The genes are TRBV5-6 and TRBJ1-2, with a possible D match to TRBD1 (6 bases). The CDR3 has 15 residues. The germline V gene encodes CDR1 SGHDT and CDR2 YYEEEE. The chain's CDR3 is CASSLEQGIYYAYTF. The DNA of the CDR3 is TGTGCCAGCAGCTTGGAACAGGGTATTTACTATGCCTACACCTTC.

This clonotype was counted at least ten times. The CDR3, as DNA: TGCAGTGCTATCGGGGAGGGCACCGGGGAGCTGTTTTTT. Its protein is CSAIGEGTGELFF. The chain carries TRBV20-1 and TRBJ2-2; 7 bases align to TRBD2. Germline-derived CDR1 and CDR2 are DFQATT and SNEGSKA (reference sequence). This CDR3 has 13 amino acids. V lost 4 bases, J lost 4 bases, and 3 bases stayed unmatched.